This T cell receptor beta chain was sequenced for a study of blood T cell repertoires in COVID-19. Study summary: Sites across the United States, Italy and Spain contributed samples from acute and convalescent COVID-19.

TCRdb's copy holds only in-frame clones and misses some; the assay was immunoSEQ multiplex PCR. The sample includes around 150,000 clones, 82% of them seen just once. Seattle participants joined during active infection and were tracked over time. Sequencing was carried out using peripheral blood. The TCR sequence derives from a middle-aged woman with COVID-19, enrolled during active disease.

The CDR3 protein is CASTNTARGITEAFF. In nucleotides, the CDR3 is TGTGCCAGCACCAATACGGCCAGGGGGATCACTGAAGCTTTCTTT. This chain links TRBV11-2 with TRBJ1-1, with TRBD1 matching over 7 bases. CDR1 and CDR2 (germline): SGHAT, FQNNGV. J gave up 4 bases and V 7 bases, and 12 bases lay outside the gene matches. The CDR3 extends over 15 amino acids.